This T cell receptor (beta chain) derives from a study of spatial heterogeneity in lung cancer. For the study at large: Mean representation of each unique TCR and UMI combination in the raw reads exceeded 9.5 occurrences.

Each CDR3 protein gets one entry after TCRdb re-called the 5' RACE reads with MiXCR. The table lists tens of thousands of distinct CDR3 sequences, about an eighth of them singletons, with roughly two fifths in the top ten. Between the trimmed V and J ends, which lost 3 bases and 3 bases, there was a span of 11 bases. CDR3 length: 13 residues. Germline V gene sequence: CDR1 SQVTM, CDR2 ANQGSEA. The time point here: sample taken at primary tumor resection. The donor population consisted of approximately 70 patients with untreated, early-stage non-small cell lung cancer. The sequenced material consisted of unsorted whole RNA from tumor, nontumor lung or frozen PBMC.

The sequence came from a male donor with early-stage non-small cell lung cancer. The genes are TRBV29-1 and TRBJ1-2, with D tentatively TRBD1 (5 bases). The starting material was PBMCs, obtained at surgery. CDR3 sequence (DNA): TGCAGCGTTGAGACCGGGACGGACTATGGCTACACCTTC. The encoded protein is CSVETGTDYGYTF.